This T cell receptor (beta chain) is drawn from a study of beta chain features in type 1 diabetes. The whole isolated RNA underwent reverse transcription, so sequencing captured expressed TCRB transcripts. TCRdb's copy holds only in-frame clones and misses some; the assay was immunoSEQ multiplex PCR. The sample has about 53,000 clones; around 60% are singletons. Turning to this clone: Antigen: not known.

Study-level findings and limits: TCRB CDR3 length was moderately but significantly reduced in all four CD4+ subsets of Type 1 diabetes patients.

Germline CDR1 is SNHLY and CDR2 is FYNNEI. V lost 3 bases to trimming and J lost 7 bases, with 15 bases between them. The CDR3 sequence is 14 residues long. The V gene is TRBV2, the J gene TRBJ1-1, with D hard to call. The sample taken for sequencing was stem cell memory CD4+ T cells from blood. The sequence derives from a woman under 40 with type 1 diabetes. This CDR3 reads CASSDRAGVDEAFF. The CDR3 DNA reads TGTGCCAGCAGTGATAGGGCGGGAGTGGATGAAGCTTTCTTT.